This T cell receptor beta chain was identified in a study of cytomegalovirus exposure and HLA in healthy donors. This clone was counted a few times. Its antigen is not identified. Trimming cost V 8 bases and J 1 base, with 11 bases left between them. The CDR3 is 13 amino acids. CDR1 is SGHAT and CDR2 is FQNNGV in the germline V gene. Notes on the study in general: A later analysis showed that HLA-associated TCR beta chains had undergone more clonal expansion than equally common others.

Primers for the PCR totalled 60 Vbeta and 13 Jbeta. Data came from immunoSEQ multiplex PCR; TCRdb stores just in-frame clones and leaves some out. The table records about 83,000 clones, just over 70% of them present only once. The sequence was obtained from a man in his fifties or sixties in good health and CMV-seronegative. V and J are TRBV11-2 and TRBJ2-5, with D unresolved. The sample was PBMCs. The CDR3: CASSRQVQETQYF. Here the CDR3 DNA reads TGTGCCAGCTCCCGCCAGGTCCAAGAGACCCAGTACTTC. The variable domain in full, completed from reference TRBV11-2 and TRBJ2-5, reads EAGVAQSPRYKIIEKRQSVAFWCNPISGHATLYWYQQILGQGPKLLIQFQNNGVVDDSQLPKDRFSAERLKGVDSTLKIQPAKLEDSAVYLCASSRQVQETQYFGPGTRLLVL.